This section outlines one T cell receptor beta chain sequence together with its context. This entry belongs to a study of blood T cell repertoires in COVID-19. The overall study: Material from acute and convalescent COVID-19 was sourced from the United States, Italy and Spain. Sample material is recorded as cDNA or gDNA derived from T cells, B-cell-depleted T cells, or PBMCs.

In Seattle, patients joined the study during active infection and were tracked longitudinally. This CDR3 has 15 amino acids. V was clipped by 7 bases and J by 4 bases; unmatched bases: 12. Germline CDR1 and CDR2: MNHEY and SVGAGI. Original methodology: Amplification with reference gene primers provided the estimates of nucleated cell counts. Sequencing was performed with immunoSEQ multiplex PCR; in TCRdb, only in-frame clones are kept and a portion is missing. The V and J calls and clone size are taken from that table; D and trimming were inferred from the DNA. Of about 240,000 clones listed, roughly 79% were seen once; the top ten hold roughly 7.4%.

This sequence originates from a woman over 75 with COVID-19, enrolled during active disease. The material sequenced was peripheral blood. V gene TRBV6-5 combines with J gene TRBJ2-7, with TRBD1 matching 8 bases. The CDR3 DNA is TGTGCCAGCACCCCCGGGACAGGTGGGAAGTACGAGCAGTACTTC. Protein sequence: CASTPGTGGKYEQYF.